A single sample is the source of the 30 T cell receptor beta chains below, sequenced in a study of OX40 agonist ivuxolimab in advanced cancers. The data were produced by immunoSEQ multiplex PCR, yet TCRdb's version contains in-frame clones alone and is incomplete. In the table there are roughly 49,000 clones, 88% of which are singletons. Material: CD4+ or CD8+ T cells sorted from blood, obtained in a trial of the OX40 agonist ivuxolimab. The source is an adult with an advanced solid tumor such as melanoma, head and neck, liver or kidney cancer.

The chain is built from TRBV19 and TRBJ1-3; TRBD1 agrees at 9 bases. Germline V gene data show CDR1 as LNHDA and CDR2 as SQIVND (reference sequence). V was clipped by 9 bases and J by 1 base; unmatched bases: 16. CDR3 length: 18 amino acids. The CDR3 nucleotides are TGTGCCAGCACCTCTAGGGGACAGGGAGGGACGTCTGGAAACACCATATATTTT. It is translated as CASTSRGQGGTSGNTIYF.

This chain uses TRBV28 with TRBJ1-6; no definite D call. Germline CDR1 is MDHEN and CDR2 is SYDVKM. V dropped 5 bases and J dropped 5 bases, with 13 bases sitting between them. The CDR3 sequence is 15 residues long. CDR3 DNA sequence: TGTGCCAGCAGTCCCGGCGGAGGGAATAATTCACCCCTCCACTTT. This codes for CASSPGGGNNSPLHF. Drawing the rest from reference TRBV28 and TRBJ1-6, the complete variable domain is DVKVTQSSRYLVKRTGEKVFLECVQDMDHENMFWYRQDPGLGLRLIYFSYDVKMKEKGDIPEGYSVSREKKERFSLILESASTNQTSMYLCASSPGGGNNSPLHFGNGTRLTVT.

This clone appeared a few times. The chain uses TRBV10-2 and TRBJ2-5; TRBD2 matches 11 bases. Germline V CDR1 and CDR2: WSHSY, SAAADI. Trimming at V came to 9 bases and at J to 3 bases, leaving 12 bases not matched to a gene. The CDR3 runs to 16 residues. CDR3 sequence: CASGGSSGRWKETQYF. CDR3 in DNA: TGCGCCAGTGGGGGGTCTAGCGGGAGGTGGAAAGAGACCCAGTACTTC.

CDR3 loop: CASSLEDPRYGYTF. The DNA of the CDR3 is TGTGCCAGCAGCTTAGAGGATCCAAGATATGGCTACACCTTC. The chain combines TRBV11-2 with TRBJ1-2, with D unclear. The length of the CDR3 is 14 residues. Germline-derived CDR1 and CDR2 are SGHAT and FQNNGV. The ends were cut back, 0 bases at V and 5 bases at J, with 10 bases in the middle.

The chain recombines TRBV7-3 with TRBJ2-3; D gene uncertain. The CDR3 has 13 residues. The V gene lost 7 bases and the J gene lost 0 bases, with 8 bases spanning the gap. The V gene's germline CDR1 is SGHTA and CDR2 FQGTGA. CDR3 DNA: TGTGCCAGCAACCTACGGAGCACAGATACGCAGTATTTT. It translates to CASNLRSTDTQYF.

The chain employs TRBV18 and TRBJ2-3; the match to TRBD2 covers 11 bases. The germline gives CDR1 KGHSH, CDR2 LQKENI. J was trimmed by 4 bases and V by 1 base; bases with no gene match: 7. The CDR3 loop spans 17 amino acids. The CDR3 sequence is CASSPQGLAGGADTQYF. The CDR3 nucleotides are TGTGCCAGCTCACCACAGGGGCTAGCGGGAGGCGCAGATACGCAGTATTTT.

The chain combines TRBV18 with TRBJ2-7; D unclear. Between the trimmed V and J ends, which lost 3 bases and 1 base, there was a span of 10 bases. Per germline, CDR1 KGHSH and CDR2 LQKENI. The CDR3 covers 14 residues. The CDR3 bases are TGTGCCAGCTCACCGAGCGTTCTTTCCTACGAGCAGTACTTC. As protein: CASSPSVLSYEQYF.

The V and J genes are TRBV19 and TRBJ2-5, with D possibly being TRBD1 (6 bases). V was clipped by 4 bases and J by 5 bases, with 14 bases between them. Germline values: CDR1 LNHDA, CDR2 SQIVND (reference sequence). CDR3 length equals 14 residues. CDR3 bases: TGTGCCAGTAGTACCTTAACAGGGATGGAGACCCAGTACTTC. Translation gives CASSTLTGMETQYF.

The rearrangement links TRBV28 to TRBJ1-2; 9 bases fit TRBD1. With V trimmed by 6 bases and J by 7 bases, 9 bases remained unmatched. The CDR3 runs 14 residues. The V gene's germline CDR1 is MDHEN and CDR2 SYDVKM. The chain's CDR3 is CASRGGTGQFGYTF. The CDR3 nucleotides are TGTGCCAGCAGGGGGGGGACAGGGCAATTTGGCTACACCTTC.

J is TRBJ2-7 and V is TRBV7-3, with no clear D. The CDR3 is made up of 12 amino acids. Trimming removed 2 bases at V and 6 bases at J, with 8 bases between. Germline V gene data show CDR1 as SGHTA and CDR2 as FQGTGA. Here the CDR3 reads CASSLVVTEQYF. CDR3 nucleotides: TGTGCCAGCAGCTTAGTAGTCACCGAGCAGTACTTC. The full variable domain, completed using reference TRBV7-3 and TRBJ2-7, is GAGVSQTPSNKVTEKGKYVELRCDPISGHTALYWYRQSLGQGPEFLIYFQGTGAADDSGLPNDRFFAVRPEGSVSTLKIQRTERGDSAVYLCASSLVVTEQYFGPGTRLTVT.

The chain combines TRBV19 with TRBJ2-7; the match to TRBD1 covers 9 bases. CDR1 is LNHDA and CDR2 is SQIVND in the germline V gene (reference sequence). V shed 6 bases, J shed 2 bases, and the junction held 5 bases outside the gene matches. There are 14 residues in the CDR3. The DNA of the CDR3 is TGTGCCAGTAGCCTGGGACAGGGAGCCTACGAGCAGTACTTC. Its protein product is CASSLGQGAYEQYF.

The chain combines TRBV28 with TRBJ2-7; D is undetermined. Germline V CDR1 and CDR2: MDHEN, SYDVKM. Trimming took off 4 bases at V and 5 bases at J, with 9 bases between the two ends. CDR3 length: 12 amino acids. The CDR3 DNA reads as TGTGCCAGCAGTTCATATTCCCACGAGCAGTACTTC. Its translation is CASSSYSHEQYF. The full variable domain, its missing parts supplied by reference TRBV28 and TRBJ2-7, is DVKVTQSSRYLVKRTGEKVFLECVQDMDHENMFWYRQDPGLGLRLIYFSYDVKMKEKGDIPEGYSVSREKKERFSLILESASTNQTSMYLCASSSYSHEQYFGPGTRLTVT.

This rearrangement joins TRBV11-3 to TRBJ2-2; possibly TRBD2 for D (6 bases). The germline V gene has CDR1 SGHNT and CDR2 YENEEA. The V end was cut by 4 bases, the J end by 2 bases, with 8 bases between. The CDR3 length is 14 residues. CDR3 in amino acids: CASSWDSNTGELFF. CDR3 DNA: TGTGCCAGCAGCTGGGACTCTAACACCGGGGAGCTGTTTTTT.

V gene TRBV2 combines with J gene TRBJ1-5, with a tentative D call TRBD1 (5 bases). The CDR3 has 14 amino acids. With 6 bases removed from V and 4 bases from J, the gap between germline ends came to 13 bases. Germline lookup yields CDR1 SNHLY and CDR2 FYNNEI. As DNA, the CDR3 is TGTGCCAGCAGGGGTGACAGCGGGAATCAGCCCCAGCATTTT. It encodes CASRGDSGNQPQHF. The full variable domain, completed using reference TRBV2 and TRBJ1-5, is EPEVTQTPSHQVTQMGQEVILRCVPISNHLYFYWYRQILGQKVEFLVSFYNNEISEKSEIFDDQFSVERPDGSNFTLKIRSTKLEDSAMYFCASRGDSGNQPQHFGDGTRLSIL.

CDR3 sequence: CASSLARAVYNEQFF. The CDR3, as DNA: TGTGCCAGCAGCTTAGCTCGAGCGGTCTACAATGAGCAGTTCTTC. The V call is TRBV7-2, the J call TRBJ2-1, with a tentative D call TRBD2 (5 bases). The CDR3 length is 15 residues. The V end lost 0 bases, the J end lost 3 bases, and 9 bases lay between the germline ends. Germline V gene lookup returns CDR1 SGHTA and CDR2 FQGNSA. Full variable domain (remainder filled in from reference TRBV7-2 and TRBJ2-1): GAGVSQSPSNKVTEKGKDVELRCDPISGHTALYWYRQSLGQGLEFLIYFQGNSAPDKSGLPSDRFSAERTGGSVSTLTIQRTQQEDSAVYLCASSLARAVYNEQFFGPGTRLTVL.

This clone showed up just a few times. This chain links TRBV4-2 with TRBJ1-5; 7 bases match TRBD1. J lost 1 base, V lost 3 bases, and 3 bases had no gene match. Per germline, CDR1 LGHNA and CDR2 YNFKEQ. The CDR3 is made up of 15 amino acids. The CDR3 region is CASSQTGQSNQPQHF. CDR3 coding DNA: TGTGCCAGCAGCCAGACGGGACAGAGCAATCAGCCCCAGCATTTT.

The V call is TRBV18, the J call TRBJ1-3; 8 bases map to TRBD1. The germline CDR1 and CDR2 sequences are KGHSH and LQKENI. J lost 11 bases, V lost 2 bases, and 5 bases had no gene match. The CDR3 has 13 amino acids. The CDR3 DNA reads TGTGCCAGCTCACCAGATGACAGGGGAGCCATATATTTT. It yields the protein CASSPDDRGAIYF. Using reference TRBV18 and TRBJ1-3 for the parts outside the CDR3, the full variable domain is NAGVMQNPRHLVRRRGQEARLRCSPMKGHSHVYWYRQLPEEGLKFMVYLQKENIIDESGMPKERFSAEFPKEGPSILRIQQVVRGDSAAYFCASSPDDRGAIYFGEGSWLTVV.

The chain joins TRBV18 to TRBJ2-3; 7 nucleotides match TRBD2. Germline values: CDR1 KGHSH, CDR2 LQKENI. This CDR3 has 16 amino acids. Trimming took 2 bases from V and 0 from J; bases not matched to a gene: 5. The chain's CDR3 is CASSPGGGKSTDTQYF. The CDR3, as DNA: TGTGCCAGCTCACCAGGGGGAGGGAAGAGCACAGATACGCAGTATTTT.

This rearrangement joins TRBV7-9 to TRBJ2-1; 14 bases fit TRBD2. V dropped 5 bases and J dropped 3; count of bases not matched to a gene: 6. The CDR3 loop spans 17 amino acids. Germline CDR1 SEHNR, CDR2 FQNEAQ (reference sequence). In DNA form, the CDR3 reads TGTGCCAGCAGCACCGGACTAGCGGGAGGTAACTACAATGAGCAGTTCTTC. It yields the protein CASSTGLAGGNYNEQFF.

The chain combines TRBV28 with TRBJ1-2, with D possibly being TRBD1 (5 bases). V lost 8 bases, J lost 5 bases, and 12 bases lay in between. The germline V gene encodes CDR1 MDHEN and CDR2 SYDVKM. CDR3 length: 12 amino acids. CDR3 DNA sequence: TGTGCCAGCCTATCCGGGACTTATGGCTACACCTTC. Protein: CASLSGTYGYTF.

This sequence joins TRBV9 and TRBJ2-7; 7 bases agree with TRBD2. Per germline, CDR1 SGDLS and CDR2 YYNGEE. The CDR3 has 16 residues. V lost 0 bases to trimming and J lost 4 bases; unmatched junction nucleotides: 10. The CDR3 reads CASSVGPRLAPYEQYF. The DNA of the CDR3 is TGTGCCAGCAGCGTAGGGCCCAGACTAGCCCCATACGAGCAGTACTTC.

This chain joins TRBV25-1 and TRBJ1-1; D possibly corresponds to TRBD1 (5 bases). Trimming left V 6 bases short and J 5 bases short, with 16 bases between. The CDR3 is made up of 14 amino acids. Germline-derived CDR1 and CDR2 are MGHDK and SYGVNS. DNA for the CDR3: TGTGCCAGCAGGCTCAGGGAGGCCAGGACTGAAGCTTTCTTT. Translated, it gives CASRLREARTEAFF.

The CDR3 DNA follows: TGTGCCAGCAGTGAAGGGGGAGGGGGCGCCGGCACTGAAGCTTTCTTT. Residues: CASSEGGGGAGTEAFF. The chain is built from TRBV2 and TRBJ1-1; 7 positions match TRBD1. V shed 1 base and J 4 bases; nucleotides not matched to a gene: 9. This CDR3 has 16 residues. Germline V gene lookup returns CDR1 SNHLY and CDR2 FYNNEI. The full variable domain, in which reference TRBV2 and TRBJ1-1 provide the parts outside the CDR3, is EPEVTQTPSHQVTQMGQEVILRCVPISNHLYFYWYRQILGQKVEFLVSFYNNEISEKSEIFDDQFSVERPDGSNFTLKIRSTKLEDSAMYFCASSEGGGGAGTEAFFGQGTRLTVV.

V is TRBV6-5 and J is TRBJ2-7; 8 positions match TRBD2. The CDR3 consists of 12 residues. J gave up 7 bases and V 9 bases, and 8 bases lay outside the gene matches. Germline lookup yields CDR1 MNHEY and CDR2 SVGAGI. CDR3 region: CASASGGREQYF. CDR3 DNA sequence: TGTGCCAGTGCCTCGGGAGGGAGGGAGCAGTACTTC.

This chain uses TRBV11-2 with TRBJ2-7; the D gene is possibly TRBD2 (6 bases). Trimming shortened V by 5 bases and J by 4 bases, and 12 bases separated the two germline ends. CDR1 is SGHAT, CDR2 FQNNGV, per germline. The CDR3 is 13 residues long. The CDR3 spells CASSQRAGYEQYF. CDR3 bases: TGTGCCAGCAGCCAGAGGGCGGGGTACGAGCAGTACTTC.

This clone was seen once. This chain links TRBV30 with TRBJ1-1, with TRBD1 as a possible D gene (5 bases). Germline V CDR1 and CDR2: GTSNPN, SVGIG (reference sequence). Trimming cost V 2 bases and J 1 base, with 8 bases left between them. CDR3 length: 13 amino acids. CDR3 sequence (DNA): TGTGCCTGGAGTAAACAGGAGAACACTGAAGCTTTCTTT. As protein: CAWSKQENTEAFF.

The CDR3 region has the DNA TGTGCCAGTAGTTCCCCTTCTTTGGGGACGTTTGATACGCAGTATTTT. Translated: CASSSPSLGTFDTQYF. This chain joins TRBV19 and TRBJ2-3, with D possibly being TRBD1 or TRBD2 (5 bases each). This CDR3 has 16 amino acids. Trimming cost V 5 bases and J 6 bases, with 21 bases left between them. In germline, CDR1 is LNHDA, CDR2 SQIVND (reference sequence).

The chain couples TRBV4-2 to TRBJ2-5, with 7 bases that match TRBD2. V lost 4 bases to trimming and J lost 2 bases; unmatched junction nucleotides: 10. Looked up from germline, CDR1 is LGHNA and CDR2 is YNFKEQ. CDR3 size: 16 residues. The CDR3 reads CASSPWAGVLQETQYF. DNA of the CDR3: TGTGCCAGCAGCCCCTGGGCGGGGGTCCTTCAAGAGACCCAGTACTTC.

J is TRBJ2-7 and V is TRBV30, with 8 bases fitting TRBD1. V lost 0 bases and J lost 0; bases outside the gene matches: 1. The CDR3 totals 14 residues. The germline gives CDR1 GTSNPN, CDR2 SVGIG (reference sequence). Here the CDR3 reads CAWSVQGGSYEQYF. CDR3 nucleotides: TGTGCCTGGAGTGTACAGGGGGGCTCCTACGAGCAGTACTTC.

The chain recombines TRBV5-1 with TRBJ2-6; D gene unclear. The V end was cut by 0 bases, the J end by 3 bases, with 7 bases between. This CDR3 is built from 15 residues. Germline CDR1 and CDR2: SGHRS and YFSETQ. The CDR3 DNA is TGCGCCAGCAGCTTGGAGGGAAATGGGGCCAACGTCCTGACTTTC. This gives the protein CASSLEGNGANVLTF.